Shown below are 9 T cell receptor beta chains from a single sample sequenced in a study of blood T cell repertoires in COVID-19. Method: immunoSEQ multiplex PCR; TCRdb's copy keeps in-frame clones and lacks some. The sample lists 45,000 to 70,000 clones; around nine tenths were seen once. Source material: peripheral blood. The receptor set was obtained from a woman between 55 and 75 years old with active COVID-19.

The CDR3 DNA reads TGTGCCAGCAGCCTCATTACAGCTCAAGAGACCCAGTACTTC. Translated: CASSLITAQETQYF. V and J are TRBV3-1 (or the pseudogene TRBV3-2) and TRBJ2-5; D gene uncertain. With 4 bases removed from V and 2 bases from J, the gap between germline ends came to 11 bases. CDR1 is LGHDT and CDR2 is YNNKEL in the germline V gene (reference sequence). The CDR3 is made up of 14 amino acids.

The chain carries TRBV3-1 (or the pseudogene TRBV3-2) and TRBJ2-3, with 12 bases identical to TRBD2. Per the germline V gene, CDR1 is LGHDT and CDR2 is YNNKEL (reference sequence). J gave up 1 base and V 9 bases, and 5 bases lay outside the gene matches. The CDR3 loop spans 15 amino acids. DNA for the CDR3: TGTGCCAGTTCCTGGACTAGCGGGGGCACAGATACGCAGTATTTT. As protein: CASSWTSGGTDTQYF.

The table lists this clone with a count of one. V is TRBV6-5 and J is TRBJ2-1, with 10 nucleotides matching TRBD2. This CDR3 has 11 residues. The V gene end was trimmed by 5 bases and the J gene end by 15 bases; junction bases not matched to a gene: 4. Per germline, CDR1 MNHEY and CDR2 SVGAGI. CDR3 sequence reads: CASSISGGSFF. The CDR3 nucleotides read TGTGCCAGCAGTATTAGCGGGGGGTCGTTCTTC.

This rearrangement joins TRBV9 to TRBJ2-7; the match to TRBD2 covers 7 bases. J was trimmed by 7 bases and V by 0 bases; bases with no gene match: 10. This CDR3 contains 15 residues. Per the germline V gene, CDR1 is SGDLS and CDR2 is YYNGEE. For the CDR3, the DNA is TGTGCCAGCAGCGTAGCCGCCGGGCCCGGGGGGGAGCAGTACTTC. Protein product: CASSVAAGPGGEQYF. Using reference TRBV9 and TRBJ2-7 for the parts outside the CDR3, the full variable domain is DSGVTQTPKHLITATGQRVTLRCSPRSGDLSVYWYQQSLDQGLQFLIQYYNGEERAKGNILERFSAQQFPDLHSELNLSSLELGDSALYFCASSVAAGPGGEQYFGPGTRLTVT.

The V and J genes are TRBV11-2 and TRBJ2-1, with 8 bases that match TRBD2. Germline V gene sequence: CDR1 SGHAT, CDR2 FQNNGV. V was clipped by 4 bases and J by 9 bases; unmatched bases: 11. The CDR3 extends over 15 amino acids. The CDR3 DNA sequence: TGTGCCAGCAGCTCGTCCCTGGGGACTAGGCTTGAGCAGTTCTTC. As protein: CASSSSLGTRLEQFF.

The gene calls are TRBV9 and TRBJ2-7, with 8 bases lining up with TRBD2. CDR1 is SGDLS, CDR2 YYNGEE, per germline. The CDR3 sequence is 15 residues long. The trim removed 0 bases at V and 3 bases at J, leaving 5 bases unmatched. CDR3 coding DNA: TGTGCCAGCAGCGTAGCGGGGGGGGGAAACTACGAGCAGTACTTC. It specifies CASSVAGGGNYEQYF.

The chain is built from TRBV25-1 and TRBJ1-2; TRBD1 matches at 7 bases. CDR3 length: 16 amino acids. Germline V CDR1 and CDR2: MGHDK, SYGVNS. With 1 base clipped from V and 4 bases from J, the junction kept 9 bases outside the gene matches. CDR3 amino acids: CASSEFNRGGSYGYTF. The DNA for the CDR3 is TGTGCCAGCAGTGAATTTAACAGGGGTGGCTCCTATGGCTACACCTTC.

The rearrangement links TRBV7-7 to TRBJ1-4; TRBD1 is a possible D gene (5 bases). Germline CDR1 is SSHAT and CDR2 is FNYEAQ (reference sequence). Trimming left V 5 bases short and J 8 bases short, with 18 bases between. This CDR3 spans 15 amino acids. CDR3 sequence: CASSQGPGGSEKLFF. Written as DNA, the CDR3 is TGTGCCAGCAGCCAGGGTCCCGGGGGTAGCGAAAAACTGTTTTTT.

The chain's CDR3 is CASSQGLAVHNEQFF. The CDR3 DNA sequence: TGCGCCAGCAGCCAAGGACTAGCGGTCCACAATGAGCAGTTCTTC. This chain joins TRBV4-3 and TRBJ2-1, with 9 bases identical to TRBD2. CDR3 length equals 15 residues. Germline trimming cut 1 base from V and 5 bases from J; bases unmatched to any gene: 3. Germline assignment: CDR1 LGHNA and CDR2 YSLEER.